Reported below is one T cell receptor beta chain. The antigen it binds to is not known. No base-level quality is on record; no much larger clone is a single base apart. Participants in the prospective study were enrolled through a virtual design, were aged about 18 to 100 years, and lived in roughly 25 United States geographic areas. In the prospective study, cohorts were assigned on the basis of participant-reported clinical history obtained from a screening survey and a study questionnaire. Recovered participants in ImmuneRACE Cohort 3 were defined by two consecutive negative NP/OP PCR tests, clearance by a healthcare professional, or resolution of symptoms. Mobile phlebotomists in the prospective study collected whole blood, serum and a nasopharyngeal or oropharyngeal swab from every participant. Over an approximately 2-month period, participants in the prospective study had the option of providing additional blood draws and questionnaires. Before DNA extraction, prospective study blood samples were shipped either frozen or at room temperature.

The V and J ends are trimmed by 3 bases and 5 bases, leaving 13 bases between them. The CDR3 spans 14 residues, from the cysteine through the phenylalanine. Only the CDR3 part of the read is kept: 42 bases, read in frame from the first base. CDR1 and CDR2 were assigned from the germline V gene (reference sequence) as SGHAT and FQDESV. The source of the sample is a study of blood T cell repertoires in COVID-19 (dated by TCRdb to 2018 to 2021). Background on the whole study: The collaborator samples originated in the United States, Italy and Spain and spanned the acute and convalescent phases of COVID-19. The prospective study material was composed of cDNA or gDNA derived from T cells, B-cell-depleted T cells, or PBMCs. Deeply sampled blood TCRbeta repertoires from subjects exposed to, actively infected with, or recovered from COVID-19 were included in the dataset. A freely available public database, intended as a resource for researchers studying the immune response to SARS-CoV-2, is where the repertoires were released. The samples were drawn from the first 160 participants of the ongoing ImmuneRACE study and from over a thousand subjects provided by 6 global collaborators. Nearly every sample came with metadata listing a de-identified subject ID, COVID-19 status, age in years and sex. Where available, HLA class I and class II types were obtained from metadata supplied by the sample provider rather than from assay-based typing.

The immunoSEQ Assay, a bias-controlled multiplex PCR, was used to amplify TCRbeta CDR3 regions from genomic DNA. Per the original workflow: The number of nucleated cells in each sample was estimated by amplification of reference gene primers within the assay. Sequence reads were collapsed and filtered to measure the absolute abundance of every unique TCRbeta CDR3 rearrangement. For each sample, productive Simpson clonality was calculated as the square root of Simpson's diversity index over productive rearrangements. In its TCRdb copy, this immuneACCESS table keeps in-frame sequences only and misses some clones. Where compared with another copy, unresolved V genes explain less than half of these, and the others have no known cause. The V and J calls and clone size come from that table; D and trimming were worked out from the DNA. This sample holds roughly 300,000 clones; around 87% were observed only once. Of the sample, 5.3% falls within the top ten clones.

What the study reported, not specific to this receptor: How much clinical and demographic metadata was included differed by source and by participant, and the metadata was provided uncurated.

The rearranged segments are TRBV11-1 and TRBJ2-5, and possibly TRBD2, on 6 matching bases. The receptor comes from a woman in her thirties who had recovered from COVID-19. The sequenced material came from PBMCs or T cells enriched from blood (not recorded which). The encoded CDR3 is CASSFGGARETQYF. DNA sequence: TGTGCCAGCAGCTTCGGCGGGGCCCGGGAGACCCAGTACTTC.